These T cell receptor beta chains were read from a single sample in a study of long-term antiretroviral therapy in people with HIV. Assay used: immunoSEQ multiplex PCR; TCRdb lists only in-frame clones, some missing. The table shows under 30,000 clones, with 70% to 90% occurring only once. The material was unsorted PBMCs, obtained 3 years after starting antiretroviral therapy. Receptors originate from a middle-aged man with HIV. The CDR3 runs from the conserved cysteine through the conserved F or W. The order of the fields is J gene, V gene, clone size, D gene, CDR3 protein, CDR3 DNA. The D gene is left open where the match is weak. Expanded clones are given a class, and other clones once, few, many or no size at all.

>TRBJ2-3|TRBV7-2|.|TRBD2
CASSPGLVTDTQYF
TGTGCCAGCAGCCCCGGACTAGTGACAGATACGCAGTATTTT
>TRBJ1-1|TRBV6-5|.|.
CASSYSGRGFAEAFF
TGTGCCAGCAGTTACTCTGGCAGGGGTTTCGCTGAAGCTTTCTTT
>TRBJ2-7|TRBV15|.|.
CATSDIYSGAYEQYF
TGTGCCACCAGTGACATTTATTCCGGAGCCTACGAGCAGTACTTC
>TRBJ2-5|TRBV5-1|.|TRBD1
CASSLEGQGPYQETQYF
TGCGCCAGCAGCTTGGAGGGACAGGGCCCGTACCAAGAGACCCAGTACTTC
>TRBJ1-4|TRBV6-1|once|TRBD1
CASSEALTGWGSNEKLFF
TGTGCCAGCAGTGAAGCCTTGACAGGGTGGGGGTCTAATGAAAAACTGTTTTTT
>TRBJ1-5|TRBV10-2|.|.
CASSEGNNQPQHF
TGCGCCAGCAGTGAGGGAAACAATCAGCCCCAGCATTTT
>TRBJ2-5|TRBV29-1|.|TRBD2
CSVLAGGETQYF
TGCAGCGTTCTAGCGGGAGGAGAGACCCAGTACTTC
>TRBJ1-2|TRBV10-3|.|TRBD1
CAISFQGDGYTF
TGTGCCATCAGCTTCCAGGGGGATGGCTACACCTTC
>TRBJ2-7|TRBV27|once|TRBD2
CASSLYPGLADDEQYF
TGTGCCAGCAGTTTATACCCGGGACTAGCGGACGACGAGCAGTACTTC
>TRBJ1-2|TRBV4-1|.|.
CASSQDLGRGRGYTF
TGCGCCAGCAGCCAAGATCTGGGCAGGGGCCGTGGCTACACCTTC
>TRBJ1-1|TRBV10-1|.|.
CASSSGGNTEAFF
TGCGCCAGCAGTTCTGGGGGGAACACTGAAGCTTTCTTT
>TRBJ1-2|TRBV5-1|.|.
CATKATALEYGYTF
TGCGCCACCAAGGCTACAGCCTTGGAGTATGGCTACACCTTC
>TRBJ2-4|TRBV9|.|.
CASSVYGETSNIQYF
TGTGCCAGCAGCGTATATGGCGAAACTTCAAACATTCAGTACTTC